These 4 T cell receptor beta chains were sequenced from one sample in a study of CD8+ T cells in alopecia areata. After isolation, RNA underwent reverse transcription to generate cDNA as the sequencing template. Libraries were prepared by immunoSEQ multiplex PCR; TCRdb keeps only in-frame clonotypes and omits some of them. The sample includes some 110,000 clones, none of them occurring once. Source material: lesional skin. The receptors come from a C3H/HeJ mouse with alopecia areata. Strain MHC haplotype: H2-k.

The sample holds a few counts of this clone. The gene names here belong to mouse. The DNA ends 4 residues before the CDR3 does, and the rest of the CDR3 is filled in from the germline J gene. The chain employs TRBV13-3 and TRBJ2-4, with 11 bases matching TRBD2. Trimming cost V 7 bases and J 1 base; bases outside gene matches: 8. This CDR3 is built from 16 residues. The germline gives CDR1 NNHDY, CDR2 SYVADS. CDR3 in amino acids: CASRTGGLKGQNTLYF. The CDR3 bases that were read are TGTGCCAGCCGGACTGGGGGGCTGAAGGGTCAAAAC.

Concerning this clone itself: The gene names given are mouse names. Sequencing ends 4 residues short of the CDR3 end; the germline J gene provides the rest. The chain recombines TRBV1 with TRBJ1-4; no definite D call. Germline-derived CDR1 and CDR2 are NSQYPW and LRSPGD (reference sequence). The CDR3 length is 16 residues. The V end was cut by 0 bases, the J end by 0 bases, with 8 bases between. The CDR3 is CTCSADIHISNERLFF. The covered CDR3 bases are TGCACCTGCAGTGCAGATATCCACATTTCCAACGAA. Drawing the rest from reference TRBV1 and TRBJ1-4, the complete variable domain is VTLLEQNPRWRLVPRGQAVNLRCILKNSQYPWMSWYQQDLQKQLQWLFTLRSPGDKEVKSLPGADYLATRVTDTELRLQVANMSQGRTLYCTCSADIHISNERLFFGHGTKLSVL.

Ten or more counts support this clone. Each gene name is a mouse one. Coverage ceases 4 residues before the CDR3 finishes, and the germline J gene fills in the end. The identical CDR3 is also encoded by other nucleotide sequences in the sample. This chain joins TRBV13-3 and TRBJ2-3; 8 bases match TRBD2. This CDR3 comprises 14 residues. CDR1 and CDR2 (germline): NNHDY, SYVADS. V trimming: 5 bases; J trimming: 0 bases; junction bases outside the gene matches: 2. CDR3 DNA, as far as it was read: TGTGCCAGCAGCTTGGGGGGGAGTGCAGAA. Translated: CASSLGGSAE. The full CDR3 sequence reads CASSLGGSAETLYF.

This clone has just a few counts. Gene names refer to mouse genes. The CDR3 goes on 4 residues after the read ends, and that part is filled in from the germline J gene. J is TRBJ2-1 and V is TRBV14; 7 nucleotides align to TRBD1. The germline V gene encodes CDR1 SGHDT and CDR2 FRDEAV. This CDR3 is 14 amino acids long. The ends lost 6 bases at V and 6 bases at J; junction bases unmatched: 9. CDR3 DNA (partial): TGTGCCAGCACCCCTGACAGGGAGGGTGCT. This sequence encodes CASTPDREGA. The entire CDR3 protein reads CASTPDREGAEQFF.